The 27 T cell receptor beta chains in this list originate from one sample, sequenced in a study of control samples from healthy donors and cancer patients. Only in-frame clones appear in the TCRdb table, and some are missing; sequencing was by immunoSEQ multiplex PCR. The sample has about 100,000 clones, over 90% seen once. Source material: blood. The receptors were gathered from a man aged 18 to 29 in good health.

The rearrangement joins TRBV15 to TRBJ2-7; perhaps TRBD2 as D (5 bases). The V end lost 5 bases, the J end lost 6 bases, and 11 bases lay between the germline ends. The CDR3 totals 12 residues. Germline V lookup: CDR1 LNHNV, CDR2 YYDKDF (reference sequence). CDR3 in DNA: TGTGCCACCAGCTTGGCGGGTGGCGAGCAGTACTTC. This gives the protein CATSLAGGEQYF.

The J gene is TRBJ2-1, the V gene TRBV18; D is possibly TRBD1 (5 bases). CDR3 length: 15 residues. Germline V CDR1 and CDR2: KGHSH, LQKENI. Trimming removed 0 bases at V and 2 bases at J, with 8 bases between. CDR3 amino acids: CASSPPPGTYNEQFF. The CDR3, as DNA: TGTGCCAGCTCACCACCGCCAGGGACCTACAATGAGCAGTTCTTC.

The CDR3 protein is CASSSPGTDYGYTF. The CDR3 coding sequence is TGTGCCAGCAGTTCTCCCGGGACAGACTATGGCTACACCTTC. This rearrangement joins TRBV27 to TRBJ1-2; 7 bases agree with TRBD1. The CDR3 is 14 amino acids. The germline CDR1 and CDR2 sequences are MNHEY and SMNVEV (reference sequence). V shed 4 bases, J shed 3 bases, and the junction held 5 bases outside the gene matches.

The chain recombines TRBV21-1 with TRBJ2-4; the table's D gene call, TRBD1, was not cross checked with the DNA. TRBV21-1 is a pseudogene locus. There are 15 residues in the CDR3. The CDR3 loop is CASSTHGTGAVEGYF. CDR3 DNA: TGTGCCAGCAGCACGCACGGGACAGGGGCTGTCGAAGGATACTTC.

The chain combines TRBV29-1 with TRBJ2-2; 11 bases are a match to TRBD2. J was trimmed by 3 bases and V by 1 base; bases with no gene match: 4. The CDR3 has 16 amino acids. Germline lookup yields CDR1 SQVTM and CDR2 ANQGSEA. The CDR3 here is CSVEGLAGTHTGELFF. The CDR3 region has the DNA TGCAGCGTTGAAGGACTAGCGGGAACGCACACCGGGGAGCTGTTTTTT.

As concerns this clone: Within the sample, other DNA sequences also encode this same CDR3. The chain employs TRBV10-2 and TRBJ2-7, with TRBD2 identical over 8 bases. The CDR3 runs 14 residues. The trim removed 6 bases at V and 0 bases at J, leaving 4 bases unmatched. CDR1 is WSHSY, CDR2 SAAADI, per germline. The CDR3 loop reads CASRSGGSSYEQYF. The CDR3, as DNA: TGCGCCAGCAGGAGCGGGGGTAGCTCCTACGAGCAGTACTTC.

The V gene is TRBV2, the J gene TRBJ2-2, with D unclear. CDR1 is SNHLY, CDR2 FYNNEI, per germline. V shed 4 bases and J shed 4 bases, with 4 bases lying between them. CDR3 length: 12 residues. This CDR3 reads CASSGTTGELFF. The CDR3 DNA reads as TGTGCCAGCAGTGGGACCACCGGGGAGCTGTTTTTT.

A single count supports this clone. The chain carries TRBV6-1 and TRBJ1-1; a weak D match, TRBD1 (5 bases). Germline V gene data show CDR1 as MNHNS and CDR2 as SASEGT. The CDR3 extends over 16 amino acids. With 4 bases removed from V and 0 bases from J, the gap between germline ends came to 15 bases. The CDR3 sequence is CASSVRGDLMNTEAFF. The CDR3 DNA is TGTGCCAGCAGTGTGAGAGGGGACCTGATGAACACTGAAGCTTTCTTT.

The genes are TRBV27 and TRBJ2-1; the D is unclear. The V gene's germline CDR1 is MNHEY and CDR2 SMNVEV (reference sequence). The CDR3 has 13 amino acids. Trimming cost V 3 bases and J 4 bases, with 7 bases left between them. DNA of the CDR3: TGTGCCAGCAGTTTTCTGGGGTACAATGAGCAGTTCTTC. The encoded protein is CASSFLGYNEQFF.

The chain is built from TRBV29-1 and TRBJ1-2; D gene ambiguous. Trimming shortened V by 6 bases and J by 6 bases, and 17 bases separated the two germline ends. The CDR3 length is 13 residues. CDR1 is SQVTM and CDR2 is ANQGSEA in the germline V gene. The CDR3 spells CSVEKGATNGYTF. In nucleotides, the CDR3 is TGCAGCGTCGAGAAGGGAGCTACTAATGGCTACACCTTC.

The V and J genes are TRBV11-2 and TRBJ1-4; D possibly corresponds to TRBD1 (5 bases). The CDR3 spans 13 residues. Trimming took off 5 bases at V and 5 bases at J, with 9 bases between the two ends. Germline V gene sequence: CDR1 SGHAT, CDR2 FQNNGV. The CDR3 DNA is TGTGCCAGCAGCGTCAGGGAGAATGAAAAACTGTTTTTT. This gives the protein CASSVRENEKLFF.

The gene calls are TRBV5-4 and TRBJ2-1, with 8 nucleotides matching TRBD2. Germline loops: CDR1 SGHNT, CDR2 YYREEE (reference sequence). This CDR3 has 15 amino acids. After removal of 4 bases from V and 6 bases from J, the junction contained 9 bases not matched to a gene. The CDR3 nucleotides are TGTGCCAGCAGCCGAGCGGGAGCCCCGGGCAATGAGCAGTTCTTC. It codes for CASSRAGAPGNEQFF.

This clone was recorded a few times. This chain links TRBV6-1 with TRBJ2-6, with D hard to call. Germline V gene data show CDR1 as MNHNS and CDR2 as SASEGT. V shed 2 bases and J shed 0 bases, with 5 bases lying between them. The CDR3 spans 15 residues. CDR3 bases: TGTGCCAGCAGTGAACGGGTCTCTGGGGCCAACGTCCTGACTTTC. Protein sequence: CASSERVSGANVLTF.

This clone has more than one count but fewer than ten. This sequence joins TRBV28 and TRBJ1-5; possible D gene TRBD1, 6 bases. This CDR3 is 15 amino acids long. Trimming took off 6 bases at V and 6 bases at J, with 18 bases between the two ends. The germline V gene encodes CDR1 MDHEN and CDR2 SYDVKM. CDR3 nucleotide sequence: TGTGCCAGCAGGTGGCAGGGGCGGCGGGGTCAGCCCCAGCATTTT. This translates into CASRWQGRRGQPQHF.

This chain connects TRBV7-8 to TRBJ2-3; D gene uncertain. The CDR3 contains 13 residues. CDR1 is SGHVS and CDR2 is FQNEAQ in the germline V gene. Trimming cost V 6 bases and J 8 bases, with 15 bases left between them. Written as DNA, the CDR3 is TGTGCCAGCAGTTTACAGAAGGTCGGTACGCAGTATTTT. Its translation: CASSLQKVGTQYF.

The chain employs TRBV15 and TRBJ2-2, with 11 positions matching TRBD2. Trimming removed 4 bases from V and 8 bases from J; junction bases left unmatched: 15. CDR1 and CDR2 from the germline V gene are LNHNV and YYDKDF (reference sequence). This CDR3 comprises 18 residues. DNA of the CDR3: TGTGCCACCAGCACTGGGTTAGCGGGAGGGCCAAAGTTGGGGGAGCTGTTTTTT. This translates into CATSTGLAGGPKLGELFF.

This clone is a singleton in its sample. The V gene is TRBV4-1, the J gene TRBJ1-2, with 8 bases fitting TRBD1. V shed 2 bases, J shed 4 bases, and the junction held 6 bases outside the gene matches. Germline loops: CDR1 MGHRA, CDR2 YSYEKL. CDR3 length: 15 residues. CDR3 DNA sequence: TGCGCCAGCAGCCAATCAGGGGGCCTCGGCTATGGCTACACCTTC. It encodes CASSQSGGLGYGYTF.

The V and J genes are TRBV14 and TRBJ1-2; TRBD1 matches 7 bases. The length of the CDR3 is 15 residues. The ends lost 0 bases at V and 4 bases at J; junction bases unmatched: 5. The germline CDR1 and CDR2 sequences are SGHDN and FVKESK. The CDR3 coding sequence is TGTGCCAGCAGCCAAGAATGGACAGGAATCTATGGCTACACCTTC. Protein: CASSQEWTGIYGYTF. The variable domain in full, with the rest retrieved from reference TRBV14 and TRBJ1-2, is EAGVTQFPSHSVIEKGQTVTLRCDPISGHDNLYWYRRVMGKEIKFLLHFVKESKQDESGMPNNRFLAERTGGTYSTLKVQPAELEDSGVYFCASSQEWTGIYGYTFGSGTRLTVV.

This chain joins TRBV7-2 and TRBJ2-5, with D maybe TRBD2 (5 bases). Germline CDR1 is SGHTA and CDR2 is FQGNSA. Trimming took 5 bases from V and 7 from J, leaving 20 bases between them. This CDR3 has 15 amino acids. The CDR3 bases are TGTGCCAGCAGCCCAATCGGAGGAGCTAGCCCGACCCAGTACTTC. Protein sequence: CASSPIGGASPTQYF.

The chain joins TRBV6-2 or TRBV6-3 to TRBJ1-5; no clear D gene. V lost 2 bases to trimming and J lost 0 bases, with 14 bases between them. This CDR3 region has 17 residues. CDR1 and CDR2 from the germline V gene are MNHEY and SVGEGT. CDR3 coding DNA: TGTGCCAGCAGTTACAGAGGAGGCCAGGCTAGCAATCAGCCCCAGCATTTT. Its protein is CASSYRGGQASNQPQHF.

The chain joins TRBV24-1 to TRBJ2-2, with a possible D match to TRBD2 (5 bases). There are 18 residues in the CDR3. V was pared by 2 bases and J by 4 bases, with 19 bases between. Looked up from germline, CDR1 is KGHDR and CDR2 is SFDVKD. CDR3 DNA sequence: TGTGCCACCAGTGATTCTATTTCTGCGGGTAGGGTCACCGGGGAGCTGTTTTTT. Amino acid sequence: CATSDSISAGRVTGELFF.

This clone was seen once. V and J are TRBV6-5 and TRBJ2-7, with 7 bases fitting TRBD1. Germline V gives CDR1 MNHEY, CDR2 SVGAGI. The CDR3 extends over 14 amino acids. With 6 bases clipped from V and 2 bases from J, the junction kept 7 bases outside the gene matches. In nucleotides, the CDR3 is TGTGCCAGCAGAGACGACAGGGAGACCTACGAGCAGTACTTC. Its translation: CASRDDRETYEQYF.

The chain recombines TRBV25-1 with TRBJ1-4, with TRBD1 as a possible D gene (5 bases). Trimming removed 2 bases at V and 2 bases at J, with 9 bases between. Germline CDR1 reads MGHDK; CDR2 reads SYGVNS. This CDR3 region has 15 residues. The CDR3: CASSEAGRTNEKLFF. As DNA, the CDR3 is TGTGCCAGCAGTGAAGCGGGACGGACTAATGAAAAACTGTTTTTT.

Only a few counts were recorded for this clone. V gene TRBV7-3 combines with J gene TRBJ2-1; possibly TRBD1 for D (6 bases). The CDR3 spans 15 residues. V shed 2 bases and J shed 8 bases, with 16 bases lying between them. CDR1 is SGHTA and CDR2 is FQGTGA in the germline V gene. CDR3 amino acids: CASSLSNDRYDEQFF. CDR3 sequence (DNA): TGTGCCAGCAGCTTATCTAACGACAGGTATGATGAGCAGTTCTTC. The variable domain in full, with the rest retrieved from reference TRBV7-3 and TRBJ2-1, is GAGVSQTPSNKVTEKGKYVELRCDPISGHTALYWYRQSLGQGPEFLIYFQGTGAADDSGLPNDRFFAVRPEGSVSTLKIQRTERGDSAVYLCASSLSNDRYDEQFFGPGTRLTVL.

This clone showed up just a few times. The V call is TRBV29-1, the J call TRBJ1-2; D not certain. The germline V gene encodes CDR1 SQVTM and CDR2 ANQGSEA. The CDR3 has 12 amino acids. V gave up 4 bases and J gave up 8 bases, with 14 bases separating them. The CDR3 DNA reads as TGCAGCGTTGTGGAAGGACTGGGGGGCTACACCTTC. Encoded protein: CSVVEGLGGYTF.

The chain joins TRBV13 to TRBJ1-1, with D perhaps TRBD1 (5 bases). CDR3 length equals 16 residues. Deletions cut 6 bases from V and 5 bases from J, with 22 bases between. From germline, CDR1 is PRHDT and CDR2 FYEKMQ (reference sequence). This CDR3 is CASRYHWGGGVTEAFF. In DNA, the CDR3 is TGTGCCAGCAGATACCACTGGGGGGGAGGAGTGACTGAAGCTTTCTTT. The full variable domain, its missing parts supplied by reference TRBV13 and TRBJ1-1, is AAGVIQSPRHLIKEKRETATLKCYPIPRHDTVYWYQQGPGQDPQFLISFYEKMQSDKGSIPDRFSAQQFSDYHSELNMSSLELGDSALYFCASRYHWGGGVTEAFFGQGTRLTVV.

The rearrangement joins TRBV7-2 to TRBJ2-1; perhaps D is TRBD1 or TRBD2 (5 bases each). The CDR3 is 16 amino acids. Germline-derived CDR1 and CDR2 are SGHTA and FQGNSA. The ends were cut back, 4 bases at V and 8 bases at J, with 21 bases in the middle. CDR3 residues: CASSSQPLGVGDEQFF. Here the CDR3 DNA reads TGTGCCAGCAGCTCCCAACCACTGGGGGTAGGGGATGAGCAGTTCTTC.